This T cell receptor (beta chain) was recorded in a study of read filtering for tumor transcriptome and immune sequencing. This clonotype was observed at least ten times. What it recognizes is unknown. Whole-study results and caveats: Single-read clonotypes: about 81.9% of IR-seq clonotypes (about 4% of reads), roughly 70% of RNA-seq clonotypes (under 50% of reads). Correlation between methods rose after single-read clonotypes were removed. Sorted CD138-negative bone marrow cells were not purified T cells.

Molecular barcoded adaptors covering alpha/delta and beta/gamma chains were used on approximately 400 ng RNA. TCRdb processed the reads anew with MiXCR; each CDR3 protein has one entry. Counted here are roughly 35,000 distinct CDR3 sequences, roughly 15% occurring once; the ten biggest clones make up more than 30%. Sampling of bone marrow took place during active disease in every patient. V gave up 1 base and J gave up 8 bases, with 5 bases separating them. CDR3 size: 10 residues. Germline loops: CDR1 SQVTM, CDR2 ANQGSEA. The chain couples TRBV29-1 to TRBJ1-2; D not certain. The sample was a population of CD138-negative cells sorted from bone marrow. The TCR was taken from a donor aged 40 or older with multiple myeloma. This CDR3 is CSVEVNGYTF. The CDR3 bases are TGCAGCGTTGAAGTTAACGGCTACACCTTC.